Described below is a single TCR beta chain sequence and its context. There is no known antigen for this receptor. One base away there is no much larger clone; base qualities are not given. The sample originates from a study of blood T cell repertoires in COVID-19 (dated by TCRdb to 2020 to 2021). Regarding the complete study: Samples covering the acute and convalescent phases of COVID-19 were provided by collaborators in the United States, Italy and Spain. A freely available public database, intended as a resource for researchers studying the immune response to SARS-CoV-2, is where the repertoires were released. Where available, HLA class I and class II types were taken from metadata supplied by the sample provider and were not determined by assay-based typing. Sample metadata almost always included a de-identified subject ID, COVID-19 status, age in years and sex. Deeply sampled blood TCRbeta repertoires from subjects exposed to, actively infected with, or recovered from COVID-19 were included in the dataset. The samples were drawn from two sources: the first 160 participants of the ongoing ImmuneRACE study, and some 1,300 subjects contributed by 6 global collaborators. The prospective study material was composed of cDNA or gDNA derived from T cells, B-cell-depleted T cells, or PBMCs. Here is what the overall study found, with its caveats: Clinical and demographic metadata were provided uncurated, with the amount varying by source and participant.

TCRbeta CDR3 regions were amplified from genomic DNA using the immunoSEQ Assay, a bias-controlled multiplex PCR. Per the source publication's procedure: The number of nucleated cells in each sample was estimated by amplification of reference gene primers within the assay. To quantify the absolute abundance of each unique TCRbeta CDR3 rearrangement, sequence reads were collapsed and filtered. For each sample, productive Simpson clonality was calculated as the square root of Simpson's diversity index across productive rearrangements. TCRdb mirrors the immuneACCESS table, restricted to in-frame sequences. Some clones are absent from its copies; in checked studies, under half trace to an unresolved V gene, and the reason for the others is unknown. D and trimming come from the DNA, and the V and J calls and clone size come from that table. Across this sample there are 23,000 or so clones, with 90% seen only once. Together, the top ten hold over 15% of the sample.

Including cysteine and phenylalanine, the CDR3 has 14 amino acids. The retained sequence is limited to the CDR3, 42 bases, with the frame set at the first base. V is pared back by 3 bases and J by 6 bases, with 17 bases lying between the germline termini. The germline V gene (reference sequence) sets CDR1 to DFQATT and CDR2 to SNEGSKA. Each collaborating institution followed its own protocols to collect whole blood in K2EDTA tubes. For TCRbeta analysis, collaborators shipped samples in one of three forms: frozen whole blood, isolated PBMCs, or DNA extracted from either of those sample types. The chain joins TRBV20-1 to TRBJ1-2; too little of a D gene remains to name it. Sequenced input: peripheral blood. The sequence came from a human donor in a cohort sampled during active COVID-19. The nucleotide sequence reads TGCAGTGCTAGTACGGGGTCGACCTCCGATGGCTACACCTTC. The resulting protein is CSASTGSTSDGYTF.